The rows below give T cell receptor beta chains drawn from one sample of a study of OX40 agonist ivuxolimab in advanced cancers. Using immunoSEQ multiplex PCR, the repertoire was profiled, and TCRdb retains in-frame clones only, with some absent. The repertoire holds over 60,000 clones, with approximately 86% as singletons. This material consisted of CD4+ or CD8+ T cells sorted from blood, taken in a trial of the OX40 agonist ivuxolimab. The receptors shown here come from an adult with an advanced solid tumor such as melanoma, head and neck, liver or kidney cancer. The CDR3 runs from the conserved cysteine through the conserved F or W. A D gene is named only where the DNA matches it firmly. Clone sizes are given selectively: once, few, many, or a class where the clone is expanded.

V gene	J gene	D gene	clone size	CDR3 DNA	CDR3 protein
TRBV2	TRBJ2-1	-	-	TGTGCCAGCAGTGCTGGCCTTTCCTACAATGAGCAGTTCTTC	CASSAGLSYNEQFF
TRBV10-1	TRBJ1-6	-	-	TGCGCCAGCAGTGAGAATCAGGGTGGCTTTTCACCCCTCCACTTT	CASSENQGGFSPLHF
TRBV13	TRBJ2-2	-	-	TGTGCCAGCAGCTCCCAGGGGTCCACCGGGGAGCTGTTTTTT	CASSSQGSTGELFF
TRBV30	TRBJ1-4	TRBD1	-	TGTGCCTGGGGGGACAGCGGGAATGAAAAACTGTTTTTT	CAWGDSGNEKLFF
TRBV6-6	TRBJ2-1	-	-	TGTGCCAGCAGTAAATACATCCGTAACGACAATGAGCAGTTCTTC	CASSKYIRNDNEQFF
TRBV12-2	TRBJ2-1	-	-	TGTGCAAGTCGCTTAGCGTGGCAGCTGAGCTCCTACAATGAGCAGTTCTTC	CASRLAWQLSSYNEQFF
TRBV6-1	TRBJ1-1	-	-	TGTGCCAGCAGTGATATTTCCCCCGGAGGAGCTTTCTTT	CASSDISPGGAFF
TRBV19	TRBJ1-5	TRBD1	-	TGTGCCAGTAGTACGGACAGGACGAGGTCAACTAATCAGCCCCAGCATTTT	CASSTDRTRSTNQPQHF
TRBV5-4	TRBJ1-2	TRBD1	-	TGTGCCAGCAGCGGGGGGACAGGGGGCTATGGCTACACCTTC	CASSGGTGGYGYTF
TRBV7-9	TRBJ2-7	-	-	TGTGCCAGCAGTTTAGACATGAGCTCCTACGAGCAGTACTTC	CASSLDMSSYEQYF
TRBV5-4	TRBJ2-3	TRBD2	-	TGTGCCAGCAGCGCAAAGACTAGCGGTCCCACAGATACGCAGTATTTT	CASSAKTSGPTDTQYF
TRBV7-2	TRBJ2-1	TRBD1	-	TGTGCCAGCAGCTTATACAGGGGCCCCGTTAATGAGCAGTTCTTC	CASSLYRGPVNEQFF
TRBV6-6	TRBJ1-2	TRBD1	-	TGTGCCAGCAGTTACGACAGGGTCGGGACAGGGGGCTACACCTTC	CASSYDRVGTGGYTF
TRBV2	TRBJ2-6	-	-	TGTGCCAGCAGTCGGGACGGAAGCTCTGGGGCCAACGTCCTGACTTTC	CASSRDGSSGANVLTF
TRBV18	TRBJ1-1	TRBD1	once	TGTGCCAGCTCACCCCGGGACAGGGGAGGCACTGAAGCTTTCTTT	CASSPRDRGGTEAFF
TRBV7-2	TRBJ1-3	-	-	TGTGCCAGCAGCTTAGCCCCACAGGGAAGCTCTGGAAACACCATATATTTT	CASSLAPQGSSGNTIYF
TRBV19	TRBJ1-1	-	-	TGTGCCAGCCCTCCAGGGGACGGATTGAACACTGAAGCTTTCTTT	CASPPGDGLNTEAFF
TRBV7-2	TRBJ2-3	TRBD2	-	TGTGCCAGCAGCTTAGTACTAGCGGGAAATTCGGATACGCAGTATTTT	CASSLVLAGNSDTQYF
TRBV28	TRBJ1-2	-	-	TGTGCCAGCATGGGTAACTATGGCTACACCTTC	CASMGNYGYTF
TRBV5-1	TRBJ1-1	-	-	TGCGCCAGCAGCTTGGGGCACCCGAACACTGAAGCTTTCTTT	CASSLGHPNTEAFF
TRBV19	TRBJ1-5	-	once	TGTGCCAGTAGTATAGGGGAATATAGCAATCAGCCCCAGCATTTT	CASSIGEYSNQPQHF
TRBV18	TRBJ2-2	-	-	TGTGCCAGCTCACCACCCTATGGTGGGAGCGGCACCGGGGAGCTGTTTTTT	CASSPPYGGSGTGELFF
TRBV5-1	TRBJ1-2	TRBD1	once	TGCGCCAGCAGCTCCCAGACAGGGTATGACGGCTACACCTTC	CASSSQTGYDGYTF